A selection of T cell receptor beta chains follows, all from one sample in a study of blood T cell repertoires in COVID-19. TCRdb keeps only in-frame clones here, not all; method: immunoSEQ multiplex PCR. This table has 110,000 to 150,000 clones, roughly 88% appearing once. Input material: peripheral blood. These receptors came from a man between 60 and 75 years old with active or convalescent COVID-19. The CDR3 runs from the conserved cysteine through the conserved F or W. The order of the fields is clone size, D gene, J gene, V gene, CDR3 protein, CDR3 DNA. D genes are given only for firm matches. Some rows mark clone size as missing; the rest say once, few, many or name a class of expanded clone.

. TRBD2 TRBJ2-7 TRBV11-3 CASSFFSGAEQYF TGTGCCAGCAGCTTCTTTAGCGGGGCCGAGCAGTACTTC
once TRBD1 TRBJ2-6 TRBV19 CASSRDSTGANVLTF TGTGCCAGTAGTAGGGACAGTACAGGGGCCAACGTCCTGACTTTC
. . TRBJ2-3 TRBV6-2/TRBV6-3 CASSWSALTDTQYF TGTGCCAGCAGTTGGAGCGCTCTCACAGATACGCAGTATTTT
. . TRBJ1-6 TRBV10-3 CATRRGGSSPLHF TGTGCCACCCGGCGGGGCGGGTCATCACCCCTCCACTTT
. TRBD2 TRBJ2-1 TRBV14 CASSQDWGLARYNEQFF TGTGCCAGCAGCCAAGATTGGGGACTAGCGAGGTACAATGAGCAGTTCTTC
. . TRBJ2-5 TRBV19 CASSMASSYQETQYF TGTGCCAGTAGTATGGCTAGCTCGTACCAAGAGACCCAGTACTTC
. TRBD2 TRBJ2-3 TRBV18 CASASGSTDTQYF TGTGCCAGCGCTAGCGGGAGCACAGATACGCAGTATTTT
. TRBD1 TRBJ2-7 TRBV19 CASSIELDRGTYEQYF TGTGCCAGTAGTATAGAACTGGACAGGGGGACCTACGAGCAGTACTTC
. . TRBJ1-5 TRBV7-9 CASSLGRGTSNQPQHF TGTGCCAGCAGCTTAGGAAGGGGCACGAGCAATCAGCCCCAGCATTTT
. TRBD1 TRBJ1-2 TRBV4-1 CASSQDYGQGSYYGYTF TGCGCCAGCAGCCAAGATTATGGACAGGGCTCTTACTATGGCTACACCTTC
. TRBD2 TRBJ2-1 TRBV6-2/TRBV6-3 CASSYASSGIYNEQFF TGTGCCAGCAGTTACGCGTCTAGCGGGATCTACAATGAGCAGTTCTTC
. TRBD2 TRBJ2-3 TRBV7-9 CAGNGLAGTDTQYF TGTGCCGGGAATGGACTAGCTGGGACAGATACGCAGTATTTT
. TRBD2 TRBJ2-1 TRBV10-2 CASSGLAGGAGNEQFF TGCGCCAGTTCGGGACTAGCGGGAGGCGCTGGCAATGAGCAGTTCTTC
. . TRBJ1-2 TRBV19 CASSISEGQVHGYTF TGTGCCAGTAGTATTTCGGAGGGGCAAGTACATGGCTACACCTTC
. TRBD1 TRBJ2-7 TRBV5-1 CASSPWDSGYEQYF TGCGCCAGCAGCCCGTGGGACAGCGGATACGAGCAGTACTTC
. . TRBJ2-1 TRBV10-3 CAISEIMERYNEQFF TGTGCCATCAGCGAGATTATGGAGCGGTACAATGAGCAGTTCTTC
. . TRBJ1-2 TRBV9 CASSVDLGAVGYTF TGTGCCAGCAGCGTAGATTTGGGCGCCGTGGGCTACACCTTC
. TRBD2 TRBJ2-3 TRBV9 CASSEAGTTDTQYF TGTGCCAGCAGCGAAGCGGGGACCACAGATACGCAGTATTTT
. . TRBJ1-4 TRBV18 CASSPNRVEKLFF TGTGCCAGCTCACCCAACAGGGTTGAAAAACTGTTTTTT
. . TRBJ1-6 TRBV5-6 CASSPGRDRPLHF TGTGCCAGCAGCCCCGGTCGGGATCGGCCCCTCCACTTT
. . TRBJ2-4 TRBV6-5 CASSSRQVLAKNIQYF TGTGCCAGCAGTTCCAGACAGGTTCTAGCCAAAAACATTCAGTACTTC
. . TRBJ1-2 TRBV4-3 CASSQGSTNYGYTF TGCGCCAGCAGCCAAGGATCCACAAACTATGGCTACACCTTC
. TRBD1 TRBJ1-1 TRBV2 CASSDGTGLNTEAFF TGTGCCAGCAGTGATGGGACAGGGCTGAACACTGAAGCTTTCTTT
. . TRBJ1-3 TRBV14 CASSQARAGGNTIYF TGTGCCAGCAGCCAAGCCAGGGCGGGAGGAAACACCATATATTTT
. TRBD2 TRBJ2-3 TRBV11-2 CASSLARTSGGATDTQYF TGTGCCAGCAGCTTAGCCCGAACTAGCGGGGGGGCAACAGATACGCAGTATTTT
. TRBD2 TRBJ2-7 TRBV11-3 CASSWGGLAASYEQYF TGTGCCAGCAGCTGGGGGGGACTAGCGGCTTCCTACGAGCAGTACTTC
. . TRBJ2-7 TRBV6-5 CASRQGSSYEQYF TGTGCCAGCAGGCAGGGTTCGTCCTACGAGCAGTACTTC
. TRBD2 TRBJ2-2 TRBV7-2 CASSLGLAWGGELFF TGTGCCAGCAGCTTAGGACTAGCGTGGGGCGGGGAGCTGTTTTTT
. TRBD2 TRBJ2-7 TRBV11-2 CASSLVGGAHEQYF TGTGCCAGCAGCTTAGTGGGAGGGGCACACGAGCAGTACTTC
. TRBD2 TRBJ2-1 TRBV27 CASSFFSRLAGPYNEQFF TGTGCCAGCAGTTTTTTCTCTAGACTAGCGGGACCCTACAATGAGCAGTTCTTC
. . TRBJ1-6 TRBV15 CATSRDLGGFSPLHF TGTGCCACCAGCAGAGATCTCGGCGGTTTTTCACCCCTCCACTTT
. . TRBJ1-4 TRBV27 CASPRRGGALVKLFF TGTGCCAGCCCTAGGCGGGGGGGCGCTTTGGTGAAACTGTTTTTT
. . TRBJ1-6 TRBV3-1/TRBV3-2 CASSQVSGVMISPLHF TGTGCCAGCAGCCAAGTATCGGGGGTCATGATTTCACCCCTCCACTTT
. . TRBJ1-4 TRBV18 CASSQYPGLLRTNEKLFF TGTGCCAGCTCACAATATCCGGGACTCCTGAGAACTAATGAAAAACTGTTTTTT
. TRBD2 TRBJ2-7 TRBV7-2 CASSLVASGGADLAYEQYF TGTGCCAGCAGCTTAGTCGCTAGCGGGGGGGCCGACCTGGCCTACGAGCAGTACTTC
once TRBD1 TRBJ2-3 TRBV6-1 CASSASRTGDTDTQYF TGTGCCAGCAGTGCTTCCCGGACAGGAGACACAGATACGCAGTATTTT
. TRBD2 TRBJ2-3 TRBV30 CAWILAGGPDTQYF TGTGCCTGGATTTTAGCGGGGGGGCCGGATACGCAGTATTTT
few TRBD2 TRBJ2-1 TRBV27 CASSLSPSGAYNEQFF TGTGCCAGCAGTTTATCGCCTAGCGGGGCCTACAATGAGCAGTTCTTC
. . TRBJ2-1 TRBV6-2/TRBV6-3 CASSYFRGREQFF TGTGCCAGCAGTTACTTCAGGGGCCGTGAGCAGTTCTTC
. . TRBJ2-2 TRBV5-1 CASSPFRETGELFF TGCGCCAGCAGCCCATTCCGGGAGACCGGGGAGCTGTTTTTT
. TRBD1 TRBJ1-2 TRBV25-1 CASSPPGTVILYGYTF TGTGCCAGCAGTCCTCCCGGGACAGTGATCCTCTATGGCTACACCTTC
. TRBD1 TRBJ2-2 TRBV10-2 CASGGPGTGGAGGELFF TGCGCCAGCGGGGGACCCGGGACAGGGGGCGCGGGCGGGGAGCTGTTTTTT
once . TRBJ1-1 TRBV6-5 CASISLNTEAFF TGTGCCAGCATCTCCCTGAACACTGAAGCTTTCTTT
. TRBD1 TRBJ1-4 TRBV9 CASSGRQGAQSEKLFF TGTGCCAGCAGCGGACGGCAGGGGGCGCAGAGTGAAAAACTGTTTTTT
. TRBD1 TRBJ1-2 TRBV10-3 CAIRPREGAYGYTF TGTGCCATCAGACCACGGGAGGGGGCTTATGGCTACACCTTC
. TRBD2 TRBJ2-6 TRBV19 CASSPPGLAGSGANVLTF TGTGCCAGTAGCCCTCCCGGACTAGCGGGGAGTGGGGCCAACGTCCTGACTTTC
. . TRBJ2-1 TRBV21-1 CASIEESSYNEQFF TGTGCCAGCATCGAGGAGAGCTCCTACAATGAGCAGTTCTTC
. . TRBJ1-6 TRBV19 CASSTNREGNSPLHF TGTGCCAGTAGTACCAACAGGGAAGGGAATTCACCCCTCCACTTT
few TRBD1 TRBJ1-5 TRBV6-1 CASSDGGQGIQPQHF TGTGCCAGCAGTGATGGAGGACAGGGAATTCAGCCCCAGCATTTT